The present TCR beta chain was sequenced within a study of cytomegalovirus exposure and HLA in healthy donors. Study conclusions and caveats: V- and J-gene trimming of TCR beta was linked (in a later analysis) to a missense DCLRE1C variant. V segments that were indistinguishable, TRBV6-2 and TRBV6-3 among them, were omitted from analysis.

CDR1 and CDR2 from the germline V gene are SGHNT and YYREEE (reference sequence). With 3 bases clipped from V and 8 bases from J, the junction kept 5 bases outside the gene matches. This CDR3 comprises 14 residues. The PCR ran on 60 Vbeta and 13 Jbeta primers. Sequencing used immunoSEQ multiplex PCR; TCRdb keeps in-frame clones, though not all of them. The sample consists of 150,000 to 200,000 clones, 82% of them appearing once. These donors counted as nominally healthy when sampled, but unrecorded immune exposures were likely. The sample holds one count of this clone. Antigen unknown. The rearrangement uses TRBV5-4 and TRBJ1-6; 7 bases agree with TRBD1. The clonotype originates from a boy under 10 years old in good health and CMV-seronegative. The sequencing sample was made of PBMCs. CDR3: CASSYDRAHSPLHF. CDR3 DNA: TGTGCCAGCAGCTACGACAGGGCCCATTCACCCCTCCACTTT.